This T cell receptor (beta chain) stems from a study of T cell responses to AZD1222 COVID-19 vaccine. About the study: Pooled samples include second doses given at about 4 or 12 weeks.

About this clone itself: Antigen: not known.

The germline CDR1 and CDR2 sequences are LGHDT and YNNKEL (reference sequence). Between the trimmed V and J ends, which lost 0 bases and 2 bases, there was a span of 6 bases. This CDR3 spans 14 amino acids. Libraries were prepared by immunoSEQ multiplex PCR; TCRdb keeps only in-frame clonotypes and omits some of them. The sample lists about 110,000 clones; 87% were seen once. Study-wide findings and caveats: Donors, mostly white British, included more females; clonal diversity was possibly underestimated. Baseline seropositivity characterized only a handful of AZD1222 recipients.

This chain uses TRBV3-1 (or the pseudogene TRBV3-2) with TRBJ2-3; tentatively, D is TRBD2 (5 bases). The sample in question was peripheral blood, obtained on day 0 of AZD1222 vaccination. This TCR came from an adult in good health. In nucleotides, the CDR3 is TGTGCCAGCAGCCAAGACCGGGACACAGATACGCAGTATTTT. It translates to CASSQDRDTDTQYF.